These T cell receptor beta chains were read from a single sample in a study. MiXCR, run by TCRdb on the RT-PCR reads, gives a single entry per CDR3 protein. The sample includes more than 550,000 distinct CDR3 sequences, around 14% of them seen just once. Sequencing was performed on memory CD4+ T cells from blood. Every receptor here comes from a female donor in good health, serving as a healthy control. Both conserved end residues are trimmed from each CDR3. The D gene is left open where the match is weak. Rows may omit the clone size; those that give it use once, few, many or a size class.

clone_size,d_call,v_call,cdr3_aa
NA,NA,TRBV7-8,ASSPGDWQETQY
NA,NA,TRBV4-3,ASSQVTSSGEKLF
NA,NA,TRBV9,ASSVVGGGKDTQY
few,NA,TRBV7-2,ASSSRARAGFRWGEQF
NA,TRBD2,TRBV7-7,ASSRTSGPAGGEQF
NA,NA,TRBV25-1,ASSELTGGYT
many,NA,TRBV29-1,SVDGADTEAF
NA,NA,TRBV28,ASSLGDRWD
NA,NA,TRBV20-1,SASWGPLTGELF
NA,TRBD2,TRBV29-1,SVKREGNTQY
many,NA,TRBV7-9,ASSLDRSGYT
NA,NA,TRBV29-1,SVFEWRSGANVLT
few,TRBD2,TRBV6-2/TRBV6-3,ASSYPLAGGLTDTQY
NA,NA,TRBV9,ASSAQVRETEAF
many,NA,TRBV5-1,ASSLQGFGDTQY
many,NA,TRBV7-3,ASSLAGVTDTQY